The rows below give T cell receptor beta chains drawn from one sample of a study of patients and donors after allogeneic stem cell transplantation. TCRdb re-called the RT-PCR reads through MiXCR, storing one row per CDR3 protein. The table shows about a million distinct CDR3 sequences, with about a sixth occurring only once. Sequences were obtained from blood, either unsorted or a sorted T cell fraction (not recorded which). These TCRs come from a human donor who was either an allogeneic HSCT recipient or a stem cell or donor lymphocyte infusion donor (not recorded which). It is not recorded whose cells these are; they may come from a transplant donor. CDR3s include the opening cysteine and the closing phenylalanine or tryptophan. The D gene is left open where the match is weak. Clone sizes are given selectively: once, few, many, or a class where the clone is expanded.

D,J,V,size,DNA,CDR3
.,TRBJ1-5,TRBV19,.,TGTGCCAGTAGTGTCCGGGACGGGTACAATCAGCCCCAGCATTTT,CASSVRDGYNQPQHF
.,TRBJ2-7,TRBV12-3/TRBV12-4,few,TGTGCCAGCAGTTTACAGACAGCGGGCGGCGAGCAGTACTTC,CASSLQTAGGEQYF
.,TRBJ1-5,TRBV11-2,few,TGTGCCAGCAGCTTAGCTGGCGGACCCAATCAGCCCCAGCATTTT,CASSLAGGPNQPQHF
.,TRBJ1-4,TRBV27,many,TGTGCCAGCAGTTTTCGGGGGACAAGCAATGAAAAACTGTTTTTT,CASSFRGTSNEKLFF
.,TRBJ1-1,TRBV29-1,.,TGCAGCGTTGAACCTTGGCCGTACACTGAAGCTTTCTTT,CSVEPWPYTEAFF
TRBD1,TRBJ1-2,TRBV29-1,few,TGCAGCGCGCGACAGGGTGTACCTGTCGGCTACACCTTC,CSARQGVPVGYTF
.,TRBJ1-2,TRBV6-1,.,TGTGCCAGCAGTGAATGGGTTGACTATGGCTACACCTTC,CASSEWVDYGYTF
.,TRBJ1-1,TRBV29-1,.,TGCAGCGCCCAAGGGGGTGGGACTGAAGCTTTCTTT,CSAQGGGTEAFF
TRBD1,TRBJ1-2,TRBV18,.,TGTGCCAGCTCAACGACACCGGGACAGGGGGCGCAGAACTATGGCTACACCTTC,CASSTTPGQGAQNYGYTF
.,TRBJ1-2,TRBV4-1,few,TGCGCCAGCAGCCAAGATTCTTTCTATGGCTACACCTTC,CASSQDSFYGYTF
.,TRBJ1-2,TRBV29-1,few,TGCAGCGTTGAAGATCTTCAGGTTCCCTATGGCTACACCTTC,CSVEDLQVPYGYTF
TRBD2,TRBJ2-1,TRBV7-9,few,TGTGCCAGCAGCTTTTCCCTAGCGGGAGGGAATGAGCAGTTCTTC,CASSFSLAGGNEQFF
.,TRBJ1-1,TRBV29-1,.,TGCAGCGTTGAAGGATCAGGGGCCTTGGAAGCTTTCTTT,CSVEGSGALEAFF
TRBD1,TRBJ2-7,TRBV20-1,.,TGCAGTGCTAGAGATCCCTACAGGGGCTACGAGCAGTACTTC,CSARDPYRGYEQYF
TRBD1,TRBJ2-7,TRBV4-1,.,TGCGCCAGCAGCCAAGAGTTTAGGGCAGGGGGCGAGCAGTACTTC,CASSQEFRAGGEQYF
.,TRBJ1-2,TRBV30,.,TGTGCCTGGAAGATAGGACAGAAAGGACCCTATGGCTACACCTTC,CAWKIGQKGPYGYTF
.,TRBJ2-5,TRBV7-9,.,TGTGCCAGCAGCATCGACGGGACCCACCAAGAGACCCAGTACTTC,CASSIDGTHQETQYF
.,TRBJ1-2,TRBV12-3/TRBV12-4,.,TGTGCCAGCAGTTTCCCCGGGGTGGGAGGCTACACCTTC,CASSFPGVGGYTF
.,TRBJ1-2,TRBV29-1,.,TGCAGCGTACTTGACAGTGACTATGGCTACACCTTC,CSVLDSDYGYTF
.,TRBJ1-4,TRBV3-1,.,TGTGCCAGCAGCCAGTACCAGGCAACTAATGAAAAACTGTTTTTT,CASSQYQATNEKLFF
.,TRBJ2-3,TRBV12-3/TRBV12-4,many,TGTGCCAGCAGCTTGGGTACGCAGTATTTT,CASSLGTQYF
.,TRBJ2-3,TRBV5-6,few,TGTGCCAGCGCCACAAAGCCAGGAGATACGCAGTATTTT,CASATKPGDTQYF
TRBD2,TRBJ2-1,TRBV4-3,many,TGCGCCAGCAGCCAAGATTTGCGGCGGGGGGGCAACAATGAGCAGTTCTTC,CASSQDLRRGGNNEQFF
TRBD1,TRBJ2-7,TRBV10-3,.,TGTGCCATCATGGACACAGGGGACCAGCAGTACTTC,CAIMDTGDQQYF
.,TRBJ2-2,TRBV7-6,.,TGTGCCAGCAGCTTAGGGCAGAAAAGGGCGAACACCGGGGAGCTGTTTTTT,CASSLGQKRANTGELFF
.,TRBJ1-5,TRBV25-1,few,TGTGCCAGCAGTGAATCCAGTCGCCAGCCCCAGCATTTT,CASSESSRQPQHF
TRBD1,TRBJ2-2,TRBV11-2,many,TGTGCCAGCAGCTTAGTCCCATCAGCCTGGACAGGGTCTCCCGGGGAGCTGTTTTTT,CASSLVPSAWTGSPGELFF
TRBD1,TRBJ2-2,TRBV20-1,.,TGCAGTGCTAGAACTTTCCCAGGGGGCGTCACCGGGGAGCTGTTTTTT,CSARTFPGGVTGELFF
.,TRBJ2-1,TRBV6-5,few,TGTGCCAGCAGTTACGCTAGCCCATACAATGAGCAGTTCTTC,CASSYASPYNEQFF
TRBD1,TRBJ2-3,TRBV6-2/TRBV6-3,few,TGTGCCAGCAGTTACGGGACAGGACGCACAGATACGCAGTATTTT,CASSYGTGRTDTQYF
.,TRBJ2-1,TRBV21-1,few,TGTGCCCCCTGCTCGCGGGGGTCGTGGAATGAGCAGTTCTTC,CAPCSRGSWNEQFF
.,TRBJ2-7,TRBV19,.,TGTGCCAGTAGTATGGGTCAGTACGAGCAGTACTTC,CASSMGQYEQYF
.,TRBJ2-5,TRBV12-3/TRBV12-4,many,TGTGCCAGCACCTCAGGGGAGGCGGCCAAAGAGACCCAGTACTTC,CASTSGEAAKETQYF
.,TRBJ1-2,TRBV28,few,TGTGCCAGCAGTCATCCTATCGCCTCCAGCGAACCCTACACCTTC,CASSHPIASSEPYTF
TRBD1,TRBJ2-5,TRBV2,.,TGTGCCAGCGTTCGGGAACAGGGGGCGCAGACCCAGTACTTC,CASVREQGAQTQYF
.,TRBJ2-1,TRBV7-8,.,TGTGCCAGCAGCTTTAGGGGGGACACGTCCTACAATGAGCAGTTCTTC,CASSFRGDTSYNEQFF
.,TRBJ2-3,TRBV7-9,.,TGTGCCAGCAGCTCCGGCGACAGGCCCATAGATACGCAGTATTTT,CASSSGDRPIDTQYF